The present T cell receptor (beta chain) was sequenced within a study of vaccination and CD4 T cells after COVID-19. Sequenced with the Oncomine TCR Beta short-read assay was DNA taken from cultured CD4+ T cells. It was cultured CD4+ T cells from which genomic DNA was extracted. TCRdb passed the PCR reads through MiXCR, listing each CDR3 protein once. The sample lists 20,000 to 25,000 distinct CDR3 sequences, over 40% occurring once. The CDR3 runs 15 residues. V dropped 3 bases and J dropped 4 bases, with 13 bases sitting between them. Germline CDR1 and CDR2: SGHAT and FQNNGV. Treatment reported: roughly 10-day PBMC culture with coronavirus spike peptide pools or control peptides (ViraFEST assay). The positive PCR dates, which preceded the US Alpha, Beta and Delta variants, fell between March and December 2020. Every well contained around 2 million PBMCs, which were grown with 9.5 to 10 IU/ml IL-2 and 7.5 to 10 ug/ml peptide pools.

Comments on this clonotype: The antigen is not known.

The rearrangement joins TRBV11-2 to TRBJ1-3; D unresolved. Input material: CD4+ T cells from blood, cultured in vitro. This sequence was found in a human donor who had recovered from COVID-19. The CDR3 sequence: CASSLDGSGGNTIYF. The CDR3 region has the DNA TGTGCCAGCAGCTTGGACGGGTCAGGAGGAAACACCATATATTTT. Filled out from reference TRBV11-2 and TRBJ1-3, the complete variable domain reads EAGVAQSPRYKIIEKRQSVAFWCNPISGHATLYWYQQILGQGPKLLIQFQNNGVVDDSQLPKDRFSAERLKGVDSTLKIQPAKLEDSAVYLCASSLDGSGGNTIYFGEGSWLTVV.